One sample yielded the 22 T cell receptor beta chains listed below, sequenced in a study of OX40 agonist ivuxolimab in advanced cancers. Clones were sequenced by immunoSEQ multiplex PCR, and TCRdb holds only the in-frame ones, with some missing. The sample has 80,000 to 85,000 clones, approximately 79% seen once; the top ten hold 5.5% to 8.5%. This sample comprised CD4+ or CD8+ T cells sorted from blood, obtained in a trial of the OX40 agonist ivuxolimab. The receptors shown here come from an adult with an advanced solid tumor such as melanoma, head and neck, liver or kidney cancer.

Here the CDR3 DNA reads TGTGCCAGCAGCGAGGACAGGGTAAGGAATGAGCAGTTCTTC. It is translated as CASSEDRVRNEQFF. The rearrangement uses TRBV11-3 and TRBJ2-1; TRBD1 aligns across 8 bases. The V and J ends lost 5 bases and 7 bases, in that order; junction bases with no gene match: 7. The CDR3 spans 14 residues. CDR1 and CDR2 (germline): SGHNT, YENEEA.

The V and J genes are TRBV11-2 and TRBJ2-2; D tentatively reads TRBD1 or TRBD2 (6 bases each). Trimming cost V 1 base and J 6 bases, with 12 bases left between them. CDR1 and CDR2 (germline): SGHAT, FQNNGV. The CDR3 loop spans 15 amino acids. This CDR3 reads CASSLVVGGSGELFF. CDR3 sequence (DNA): TGTGCCAGCAGCTTAGTGGTCGGGGGCTCCGGGGAGCTGTTTTTT.

The chain employs TRBV6-1 and TRBJ2-1; tentatively, D is TRBD1 or TRBD2 (7 bases each). Trimming took off 7 bases at V and 9 bases at J, with 16 bases between the two ends. The CDR3 spans 13 residues. The germline CDR1 and CDR2 sequences are MNHNS and SASEGT. The CDR3 DNA reads as TGTGCCAGCAAAGCAGGGGGGGGGAGTGAGCAGTTCTTC. Translating it yields CASKAGGGSEQFF.

This clone was observed once. This chain uses TRBV18 with TRBJ2-5; D is undetermined. Germline lookup yields CDR1 KGHSH and CDR2 LQKENI. The CDR3 is 12 amino acids. V was cut by 3 bases and J by 7 bases, with 9 bases left in between. The CDR3 DNA reads as TGTGCCAGCTCACCCCCGACTGTGACCCAGTACTTC. Its protein is CASSPPTVTQYF.

The J gene is TRBJ2-7, the V gene TRBV4-3; 10 nucleotides agree with TRBD1. Per germline, CDR1 LGHNA and CDR2 YSLEER. The J segment lost 4 bases and the V segment lost 0 bases, leaving 0 bases of the junction unmatched. The CDR3 covers 14 residues. In DNA, the CDR3 is TGCGCCAGCAGCCAAGAGGACAGGGGGTACGAGCAGTACTTC. Its protein product is CASSQEDRGYEQYF.

This chain links TRBV28 with TRBJ1-5, with D possibly TRBD1 on 5 matching bases. This CDR3 comprises 17 residues. Germline CDR1 reads MDHEN; CDR2 reads SYDVKM. Trimming shortened V by 0 bases and J by 4 bases, and 16 bases separated the two germline ends. The CDR3 here is CASSLWRAGGENQPQHF. As DNA, the CDR3 is TGTGCCAGCAGTTTATGGCGGGCCGGGGGGGAGAATCAGCCCCAGCATTTT.

The genes are TRBV27 and TRBJ1-3; 12 nucleotides match TRBD1. This CDR3 is 18 amino acids long. Trimming took 0 bases from V and 4 from J; bases not matched to a gene: 7. The germline gives CDR1 MNHEY, CDR2 SMNVEV (reference sequence). This CDR3 is CASSLSGTGGAPGNTIYF. The DNA of the CDR3 is TGTGCCAGCAGTTTATCGGGGACAGGGGGCGCCCCGGGAAACACCATATATTTT.

This chain links TRBV7-9 with TRBJ1-1; no clear D gene. CDR1 is SEHNR, CDR2 FQNEAQ, per germline (reference sequence). The V gene lost 5 bases and the J gene lost 1 base, with 5 bases spanning the gap. This CDR3 is 12 amino acids long. CDR3 sequence: CASSRGNTEAFF. CDR3 coding DNA: TGTGCCAGCAGCCGAGGGAACACTGAAGCTTTCTTT.

This sequence joins TRBV2 and TRBJ1-3; D remains ambiguous. CDR3 length: 15 amino acids. In germline, CDR1 is SNHLY, CDR2 FYNNEI. Trimming took off 8 bases at V and 3 bases at J, with 17 bases between the two ends. In nucleotides, the CDR3 is TGTGCCAGCCTACCATGGGCCGCCAGTGGAAACACCATATATTTT. As protein: CASLPWAASGNTIYF.

J is TRBJ1-1 and V is TRBV27, with D tentatively TRBD1 (5 bases). Germline CDR1 MNHEY, CDR2 SMNVEV (reference sequence). V lost 5 bases, J lost 5 bases, and 18 bases lay in between. This CDR3 is 15 amino acids long. The CDR3 reads CASSPQDTGRTEAFF. CDR3 sequence (DNA): TGTGCCAGCAGTCCCCAGGACACAGGTAGGACTGAAGCTTTCTTT.

The rearrangement links TRBV13 to TRBJ2-7, with TRBD2 identical over 10 bases. V trimming: 4 bases; J trimming: 3 bases; junction bases outside the gene matches: 6. There are 15 residues in the CDR3. CDR1 PRHDT and CDR2 FYEKMQ come from the germline V gene (reference sequence). The CDR3: CASSSRTSGIYEQYF. The CDR3 DNA follows: TGTGCCAGCAGCTCTCGGACTAGCGGAATCTACGAGCAGTACTTC.

This sequence joins TRBV2 and TRBJ2-7; 9 nucleotides match TRBD1. With V trimmed by 4 bases and J by 6 bases, 10 bases remained unmatched. This CDR3 has 15 residues. Germline loops: CDR1 SNHLY, CDR2 FYNNEI. CDR3 protein: CASSATGTGISEQYV. The CDR3 DNA is TGTGCCAGCAGTGCGACCGGGACAGGGATCAGCGAGCAGTACGTC.

The chain is built from TRBV21-1 and TRBJ2-7; the table's D call, TRBD1, has no DNA check behind it. TRBV21-1 is classified as a pseudogene. The CDR3 length is 9 residues. For the CDR3, the DNA is TGTGCCAGCCAGGGCGAGCAGTACGTC. Encoded protein: CASQGEQYV.

The chain is built from TRBV19 and TRBJ2-7; TRBD1 or TRBD2 may be the D gene (5 bases each). Germline V lookup: CDR1 LNHDA, CDR2 SQIVND (reference sequence). The CDR3 length is 14 residues. The V end lost 5 bases, the J end lost 3 bases, and 14 bases lay between the germline ends. In DNA form, the CDR3 reads TGTGCCAGTAGTCCGGGGACGGGAATCTACGAGCAGTACTTC. It specifies CASSPGTGIYEQYF.

This rearrangement joins TRBV7-2 to TRBJ2-2, with a weak D call TRBD1 (6 bases). Trimming took 1 base from V and 5 from J, leaving 14 bases between them. The germline gives CDR1 SGHTA, CDR2 FQGNSA. CDR3 length: 16 residues. CDR3 loop: CASSLGFSGVTGELFF. Here the CDR3 DNA reads TGTGCCAGCAGCTTAGGGTTTTCAGGGGTAACCGGGGAGCTGTTTTTT.

The rearrangement uses TRBV28 and TRBJ2-2; perhaps TRBD1 as D (6 bases). V lost 5 bases and J lost 4, with 17 bases in between. The CDR3 runs to 16 residues. In germline, CDR1 is MDHEN, CDR2 SYDVKM. CDR3 sequence (DNA): TGTGCCAGCAGTCCCCACATAAGACAGGTCACCGGGGAGCTGTTTTTT. It codes for CASSPHIRQVTGELFF.

V and J are TRBV5-5 and TRBJ1-6; D gene unclear. The ends were cut back, 2 bases at V and 6 bases at J, with 12 bases in the middle. The CDR3 length is 15 residues. Looked up from germline, CDR1 is SGHKS and CDR2 is YYEKEE (reference sequence). This CDR3 reads CASSFSGQPNSPLHF. The CDR3 region has the DNA TGTGCCAGCAGCTTTTCAGGCCAGCCTAATTCACCCCTCCACTTT.

The chain has TRBV29-1 and TRBJ2-7, with 7 bases identical to TRBD1. From germline, CDR1 is SQVTM and CDR2 ANQGSEA. This CDR3 contains 13 residues. V trimming: 7 bases; J trimming: 6 bases; junction bases outside the gene matches: 12. CDR3 coding DNA: TGCAGCGCCAGACAGGGCGTCCTCTTCGAGCAGTACTTC. Translating it yields CSARQGVLFEQYF.

This chain joins TRBV9 and TRBJ2-1; D tentatively reads TRBD1 or TRBD2 (5 bases each). The CDR3 spans 16 residues. V was shortened by 4 bases and J by 4 bases, with 18 bases between the two germline ends. CDR1 is SGDLS and CDR2 is YYNGEE in the germline V gene. The CDR3 loop reads CASSPGLSTLYNEQFF. CDR3 nucleotide sequence: TGTGCCAGCAGCCCGGGGCTTTCTACTTTATACAATGAGCAGTTCTTC.

The V and J genes are TRBV28 and TRBJ2-7; 8 positions match TRBD1. The germline V gene encodes CDR1 MDHEN and CDR2 SYDVKM. V dropped 6 bases and J dropped 3; count of bases not matched to a gene: 7. This CDR3 region has 14 residues. CDR3 amino acids: CASSTGTGDYEQYF. DNA of the CDR3: TGTGCCAGCAGCACCGGGACAGGTGACTACGAGCAGTACTTC.

The chain links TRBV7-2 to TRBJ1-5; D call uncertain. In germline, CDR1 is SGHTA, CDR2 FQGNSA. The CDR3 loop spans 14 amino acids. V lost 5 bases, J lost 0 bases, and 8 bases lay in between. CDR3 nucleotide sequence: TGTGCCAGCAGCACCCAGCTTAGCAATCAGCCCCAGCATTTT. It specifies CASSTQLSNQPQHF.

The chain links TRBV7-2 to TRBJ2-5; D gene ambiguous. The J call is uncertain, as TRBJ2-7 better fits the DNA end. CDR3 length: 12 amino acids. The germline V gene encodes CDR1 SGHTA and CDR2 FQGNSA. CDR3 bases: TGTGCCAGCAGCTTAGGCCGCTACGAGCAGTACTTC. Translating gives CASSLGRYEQYF.